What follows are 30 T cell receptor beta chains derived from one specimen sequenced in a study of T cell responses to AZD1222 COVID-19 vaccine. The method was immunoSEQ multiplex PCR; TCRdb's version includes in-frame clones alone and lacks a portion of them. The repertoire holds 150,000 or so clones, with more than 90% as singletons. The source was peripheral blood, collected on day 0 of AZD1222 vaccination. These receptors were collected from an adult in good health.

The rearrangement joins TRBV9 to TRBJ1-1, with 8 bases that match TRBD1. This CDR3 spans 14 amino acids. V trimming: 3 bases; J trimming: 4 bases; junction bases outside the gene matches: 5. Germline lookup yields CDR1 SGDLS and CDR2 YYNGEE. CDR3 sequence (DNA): TGTGCCAGCAGCGCACAGGGGGAGGGCACTGAAGCTTTCTTT. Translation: CASSAQGEGTEAFF.

CDR3 DNA: TGTGCCAGTAGTCAATACAGGGGTGCGGACACCGGGGAGCTGTTTTTT. Amino acid sequence: CASSQYRGADTGELFF. V and J are TRBV19 and TRBJ2-2; 7 positions match TRBD1. CDR1 and CDR2 from the germline V gene are LNHDA and SQIVND (reference sequence). The CDR3 runs to 16 residues. J lost 3 bases, V lost 5 bases, and 9 bases had no gene match.

The CDR3 reads CASSHKPTGQAAINQPQHF. CDR3 sequence (DNA): TGTGCCAGCAGTCACAAACCAACGGGACAGGCGGCGATTAATCAGCCCCAGCATTTT. The chain has TRBV27 and TRBJ1-5; TRBD1 matches 8 bases. The V gene's germline CDR1 is MNHEY and CDR2 SMNVEV (reference sequence). This CDR3 is 19 amino acids long. With V trimmed by 5 bases and J by 4 bases, 19 bases remained unmatched.

CDR3 in DNA: TGCAGTGCTAGTCGGGGGCTTTACACCGGGGAGCTGTTTTTT. Translated: CSASRGLYTGELFF. This rearrangement joins TRBV20-1 to TRBJ2-2; D is perhaps TRBD1 or TRBD2 (6 bases each). CDR3 length: 14 residues. CDR1 is DFQATT, CDR2 SNEGSKA, per germline (reference sequence). V lost 3 bases and J lost 3, with 11 bases in between.

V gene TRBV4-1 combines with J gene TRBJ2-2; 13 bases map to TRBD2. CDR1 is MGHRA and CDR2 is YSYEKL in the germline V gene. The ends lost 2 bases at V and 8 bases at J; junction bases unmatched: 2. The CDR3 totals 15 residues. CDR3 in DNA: TGCGCCAGCAGCCAACCGACTAGCGGGAGGGGGGAGCTGTTTTTT. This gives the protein CASSQPTSGRGELFF.

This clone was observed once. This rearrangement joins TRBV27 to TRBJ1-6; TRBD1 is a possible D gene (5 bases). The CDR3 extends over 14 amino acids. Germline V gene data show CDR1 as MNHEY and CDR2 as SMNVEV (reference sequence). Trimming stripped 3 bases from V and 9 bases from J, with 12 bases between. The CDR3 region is CASSFAGPGSPLHF. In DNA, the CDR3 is TGTGCCAGCAGTTTCGCAGGGCCTGGTTCACCCCTCCACTTT.

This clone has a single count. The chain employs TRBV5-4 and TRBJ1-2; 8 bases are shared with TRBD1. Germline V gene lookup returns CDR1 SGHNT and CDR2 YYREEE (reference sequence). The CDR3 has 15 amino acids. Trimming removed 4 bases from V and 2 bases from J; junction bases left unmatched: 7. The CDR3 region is CASSRGQGQNYGYTF. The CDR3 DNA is TGTGCCAGCAGCCGCGGACAGGGACAGAACTATGGCTACACCTTC.

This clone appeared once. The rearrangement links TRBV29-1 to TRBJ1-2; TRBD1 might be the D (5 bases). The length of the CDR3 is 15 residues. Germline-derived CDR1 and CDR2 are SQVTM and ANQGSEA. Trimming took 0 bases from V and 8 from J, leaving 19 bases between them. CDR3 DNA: TGCAGCGTTGAAGAGTCGGGGTTCGGGACGCGAGGCTACACCTTC. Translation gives CSVEESGFGTRGYTF.

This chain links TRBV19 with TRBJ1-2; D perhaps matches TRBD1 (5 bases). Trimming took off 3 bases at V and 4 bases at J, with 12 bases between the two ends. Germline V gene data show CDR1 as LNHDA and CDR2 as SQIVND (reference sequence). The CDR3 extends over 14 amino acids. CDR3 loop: CASSIPRVSYGYTF. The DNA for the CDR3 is TGTGCCAGTAGTATCCCCAGGGTTAGCTATGGCTACACCTTC. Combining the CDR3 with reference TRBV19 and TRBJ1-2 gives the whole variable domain DGGITQSPKYLFRKEGQNVTLSCEQNLNHDAMYWYRQDPGQGLRLIYYSQIVNDFQKGDIAEGYSVSREKKESFPLTVTSAQKNPTAFYLCASSIPRVSYGYTFGSGTRLTVV.

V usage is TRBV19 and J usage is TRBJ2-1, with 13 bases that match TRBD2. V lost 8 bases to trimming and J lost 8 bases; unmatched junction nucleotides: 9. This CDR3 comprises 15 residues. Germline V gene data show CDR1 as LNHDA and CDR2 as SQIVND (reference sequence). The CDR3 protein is CASLLTSGRVDEQFF. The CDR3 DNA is TGTGCCAGTCTCCTTACTAGCGGGAGGGTCGATGAGCAGTTCTTC.

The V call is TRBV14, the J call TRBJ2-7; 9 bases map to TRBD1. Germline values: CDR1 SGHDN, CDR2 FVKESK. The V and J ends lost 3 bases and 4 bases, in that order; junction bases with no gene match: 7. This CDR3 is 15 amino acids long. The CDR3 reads CASSHLGTGLYEQYF. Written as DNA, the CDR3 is TGTGCCAGCAGCCACCTCGGGACAGGGCTATACGAGCAGTACTTC.

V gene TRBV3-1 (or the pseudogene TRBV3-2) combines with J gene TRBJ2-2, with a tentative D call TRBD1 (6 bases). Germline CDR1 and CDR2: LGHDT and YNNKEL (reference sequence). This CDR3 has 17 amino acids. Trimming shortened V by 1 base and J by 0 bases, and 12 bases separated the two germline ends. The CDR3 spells CASSQVGGRSNTGELFF. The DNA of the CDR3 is TGTGCCAGCAGCCAAGTTGGGGGCCGCTCGAACACCGGGGAGCTGTTTTTT.

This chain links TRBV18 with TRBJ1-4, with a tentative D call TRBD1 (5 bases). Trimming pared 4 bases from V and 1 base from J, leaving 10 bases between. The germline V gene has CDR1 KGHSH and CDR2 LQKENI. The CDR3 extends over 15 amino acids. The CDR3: CASSRPGRTNEKLFF. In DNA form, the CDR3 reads TGTGCCAGCTCACGTCCAGGGAGAACTAATGAAAAACTGTTTTTT. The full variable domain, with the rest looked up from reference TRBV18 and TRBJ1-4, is NAGVMQNPRHLVRRRGQEARLRCSPMKGHSHVYWYRQLPEEGLKFMVYLQKENIIDESGMPKERFSAEFPKEGPSILRIQQVVRGDSAAYFCASSRPGRTNEKLFFGSGTQLSVL.

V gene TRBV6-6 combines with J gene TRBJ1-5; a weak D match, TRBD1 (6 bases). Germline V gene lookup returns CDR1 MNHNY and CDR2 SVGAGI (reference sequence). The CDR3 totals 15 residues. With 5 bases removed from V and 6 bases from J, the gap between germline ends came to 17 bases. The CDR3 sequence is CASSPTSGTRQPQHF. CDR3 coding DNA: TGTGCCAGCAGTCCGACCTCCGGGACACGTCAGCCCCAGCATTTT.

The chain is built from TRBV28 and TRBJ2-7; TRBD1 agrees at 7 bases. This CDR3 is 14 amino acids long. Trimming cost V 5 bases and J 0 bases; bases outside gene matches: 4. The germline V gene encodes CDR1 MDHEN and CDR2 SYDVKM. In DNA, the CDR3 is TGTGCCAGCAGTCAACGGGACAGCTCCTACGAGCAGTACTTC. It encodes CASSQRDSSYEQYF.

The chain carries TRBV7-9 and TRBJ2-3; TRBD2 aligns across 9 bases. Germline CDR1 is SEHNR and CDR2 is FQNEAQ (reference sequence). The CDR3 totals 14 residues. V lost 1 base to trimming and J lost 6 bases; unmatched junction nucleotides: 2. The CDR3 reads CASSLVAGDDTQYF. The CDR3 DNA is TGTGCCAGCAGCTTAGTAGCGGGAGATGATACGCAGTATTTT.

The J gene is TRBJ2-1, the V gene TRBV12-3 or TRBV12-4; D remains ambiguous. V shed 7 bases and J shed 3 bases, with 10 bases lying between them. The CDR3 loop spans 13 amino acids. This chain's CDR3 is CASTGWVYNEQFF. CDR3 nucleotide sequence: TGTGCCAGCACAGGATGGGTCTACAATGAGCAGTTCTTC.

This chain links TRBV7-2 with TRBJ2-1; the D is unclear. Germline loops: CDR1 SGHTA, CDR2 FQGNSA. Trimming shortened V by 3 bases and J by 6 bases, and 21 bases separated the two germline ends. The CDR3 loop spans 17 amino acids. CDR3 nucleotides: TGTGCCAGCAGCTTGGTACCCGGAACTCCCCTCTCCAATGAGCAGTTCTTC. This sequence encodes CASSLVPGTPLSNEQFF. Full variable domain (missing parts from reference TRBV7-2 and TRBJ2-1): GAGVSQSPSNKVTEKGKDVELRCDPISGHTALYWYRQSLGQGLEFLIYFQGNSAPDKSGLPSDRFSAERTGGSVSTLTIQRTQQEDSAVYLCASSLVPGTPLSNEQFFGPGTRLTVL.

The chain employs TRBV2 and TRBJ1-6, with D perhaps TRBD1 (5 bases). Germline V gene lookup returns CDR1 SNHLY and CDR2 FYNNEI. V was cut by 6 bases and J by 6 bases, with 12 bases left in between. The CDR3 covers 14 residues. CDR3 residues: CASSGTLLNSPLHF. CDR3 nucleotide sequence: TGTGCCAGCAGCGGGACTTTGCTTAATTCACCCCTCCACTTT.

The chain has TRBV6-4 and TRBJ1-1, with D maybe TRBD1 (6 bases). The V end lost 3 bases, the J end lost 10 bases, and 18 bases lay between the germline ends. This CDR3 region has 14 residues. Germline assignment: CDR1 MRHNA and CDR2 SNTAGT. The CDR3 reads CASSEQGGRDPAFF. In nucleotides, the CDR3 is TGTGCCAGCAGTGAGCAAGGGGGGCGCGATCCAGCTTTCTTT.

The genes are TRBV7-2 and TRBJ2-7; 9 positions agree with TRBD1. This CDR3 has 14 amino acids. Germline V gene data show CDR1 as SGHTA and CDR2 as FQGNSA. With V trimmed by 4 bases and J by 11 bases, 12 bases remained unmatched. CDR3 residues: CASSSDRGAILEYF. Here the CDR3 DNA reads TGTGCCAGCAGCTCGGACAGGGGCGCGATCCTAGAGTACTTC.

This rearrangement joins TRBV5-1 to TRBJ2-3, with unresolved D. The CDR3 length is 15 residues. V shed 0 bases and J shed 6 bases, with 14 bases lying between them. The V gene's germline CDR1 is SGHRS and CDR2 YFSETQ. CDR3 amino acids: CASSLAGPPRDTQYF. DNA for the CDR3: TGCGCCAGCAGCTTGGCCGGACCTCCCCGGGATACGCAGTATTTT.

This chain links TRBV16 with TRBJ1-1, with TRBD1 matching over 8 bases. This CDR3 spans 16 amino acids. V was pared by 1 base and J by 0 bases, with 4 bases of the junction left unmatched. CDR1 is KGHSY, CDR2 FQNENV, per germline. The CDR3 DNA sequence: TGTGCCAGCAGCCAATTGACAGGGGTCCTGAACACTGAAGCTTTCTTT. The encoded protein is CASSQLTGVLNTEAFF.

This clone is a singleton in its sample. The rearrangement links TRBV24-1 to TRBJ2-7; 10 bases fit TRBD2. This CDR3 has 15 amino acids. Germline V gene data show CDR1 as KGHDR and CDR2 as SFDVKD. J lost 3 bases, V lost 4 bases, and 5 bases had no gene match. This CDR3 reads CATSEGLASGYEQYF. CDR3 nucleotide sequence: TGTGCCACCAGTGAGGGACTAGCGAGTGGCTACGAGCAGTACTTC.

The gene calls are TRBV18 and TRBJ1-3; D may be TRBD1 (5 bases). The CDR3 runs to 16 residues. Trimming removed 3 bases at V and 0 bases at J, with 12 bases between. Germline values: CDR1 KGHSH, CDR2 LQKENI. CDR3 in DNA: TGTGCCAGCTCACCGATTCAGGGCAGCTCTGGAAACACCATATATTTT. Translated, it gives CASSPIQGSSGNTIYF.

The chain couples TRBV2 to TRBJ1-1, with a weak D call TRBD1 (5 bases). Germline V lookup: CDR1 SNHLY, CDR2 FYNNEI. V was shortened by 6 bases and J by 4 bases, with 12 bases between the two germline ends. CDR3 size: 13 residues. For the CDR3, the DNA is TGTGCCAGCAGGGCAACAGGAATCACTGAAGCTTTCTTT. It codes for CASRATGITEAFF.

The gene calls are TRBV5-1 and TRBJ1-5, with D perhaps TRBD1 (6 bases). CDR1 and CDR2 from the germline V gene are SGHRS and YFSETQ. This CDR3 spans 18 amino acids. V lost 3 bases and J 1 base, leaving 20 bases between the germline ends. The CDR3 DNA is TGCGCCAGCAGCTCCTCCTGGGGGCAAGGGGTGAGCAATCAGCCCCAGCATTTT. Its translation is CASSSSWGQGVSNQPQHF. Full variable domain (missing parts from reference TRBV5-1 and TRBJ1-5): KAGVTQTPRYLIKTRGQQVTLSCSPISGHRSVSWYQQTPGQGLQFLFEYFSETQRNKGNFPGRFSGRQFSNSRSEMNVSTLELGDSALYLCASSSSWGQGVSNQPQHFGDGTRLSIL.

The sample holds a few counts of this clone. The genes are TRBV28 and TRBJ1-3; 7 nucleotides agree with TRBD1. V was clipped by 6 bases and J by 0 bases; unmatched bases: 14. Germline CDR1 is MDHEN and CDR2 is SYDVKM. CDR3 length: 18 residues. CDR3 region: CASRTPGTVPFSGNTIYF. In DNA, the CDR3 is TGTGCCAGCAGGACCCCCGGGACAGTTCCTTTCTCTGGAAACACCATATATTTT.

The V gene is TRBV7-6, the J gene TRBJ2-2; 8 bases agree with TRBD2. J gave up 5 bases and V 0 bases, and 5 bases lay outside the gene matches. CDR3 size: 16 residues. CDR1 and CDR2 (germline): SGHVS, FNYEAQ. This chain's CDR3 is CASSLAGAGVTGELFF. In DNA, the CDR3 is TGTGCCAGCAGCTTAGCCGGAGCGGGGGTTACCGGGGAGCTGTTTTTT.

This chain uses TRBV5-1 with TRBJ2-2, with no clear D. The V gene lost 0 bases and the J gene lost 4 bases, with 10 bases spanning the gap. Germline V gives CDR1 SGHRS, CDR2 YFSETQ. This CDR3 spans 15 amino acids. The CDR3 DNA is TGCGCCAGCAGCTTGGCGCAGCGAGGCACCGGGGAGCTGTTTTTT. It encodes CASSLAQRGTGELFF. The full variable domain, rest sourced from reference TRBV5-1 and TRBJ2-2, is KAGVTQTPRYLIKTRGQQVTLSCSPISGHRSVSWYQQTPGQGLQFLFEYFSETQRNKGNFPGRFSGRQFSNSRSEMNVSTLELGDSALYLCASSLAQRGTGELFFGEGSRLTVL.